Following are 10 T cell receptor beta chains from one sample sequenced in a study of cytomegalovirus exposure and HLA in healthy donors (dated by TCRdb to about 2017). The receptor library was made with the immunoSEQ multiplex PCR assay. For the multiplex PCR, a mixture combining 60 forward primers for TCR Vbeta segments and 13 reverse primers for TCR Jbeta segments was used. The table was pulled from immuneACCESS by TCRdb, which kept in-frame rearrangements only. Such tables lose some clones; where checked, under half of the loss comes from unresolved V genes, and the rest has no known cause. Recorded for this sample are 85,000 to 120,000 clones; more than 60% of them occurred a single time. Roughly 3.7% of the sample goes to the ten largest clones. Sequenced input: PBMCs. The origin of the receptors is a man aged 55-75 years in good health and CMV-seronegative.

This chain links TRBV7-9 with TRBJ1-1; no clear D gene. The germline CDR1 and CDR2 sequences are SEHNR and FQNEAQ (reference sequence). This CDR3 has 15 residues. Trimming took 1 base from V and 1 from J, leaving 10 bases between them. CDR3 residues: CASSLVPLKNTEAFF. The CDR3 nucleotides are TGTGCCAGCAGCTTAGTTCCTTTAAAGAACACTGAAGCTTTCTTT.

V usage is TRBV12-5 and J usage is TRBJ2-3; a weak D match, TRBD1 (6 bases). Trimming took 0 bases from V and 2 from J, leaving 18 bases between them. The germline gives CDR1 LGHNT, CDR2 FRNRAP. This CDR3 is 18 amino acids long. The CDR3 DNA follows: TGTGCTAGTGGTTTGGTAGATGACGGGACACCGAACACAGATACGCAGTATTTT. This sequence encodes CASGLVDDGTPNTDTQYF.

This chain connects TRBV2 to TRBJ2-2, with D tentatively TRBD2 (6 bases). This CDR3 contains 17 residues. Trimming stripped 6 bases from V and 1 base from J, with 18 bases between. In germline, CDR1 is SNHLY, CDR2 FYNNEI. This chain's CDR3 is CASRPRVEAGNTGELFF. As DNA, the CDR3 is TGTGCCAGCAGGCCAAGGGTGGAAGCGGGGAACACCGGGGAGCTGTTTTTT.

CDR3 in DNA: TGCGCCAGCAGCCTTTCGGCGGGGGCGACTGCGGATACGCAGTATTTT. It specifies CASSLSAGATADTQYF. V and J are TRBV5-1 and TRBJ2-3, with D perhaps matching TRBD2 (7 bases). V lost 4 bases and J 6 bases, leaving 21 bases between the germline ends. In germline, CDR1 is SGHRS, CDR2 YFSETQ. The CDR3 sequence is 16 residues long.

The gene calls are TRBV6-5 and TRBJ1-5, with D possibly TRBD1 on 5 matching bases. V lost 6 bases to trimming and J lost 4 bases, with 16 bases between them. Germline CDR1 is MNHEY and CDR2 is SVGAGI. CDR3 length: 15 residues. CDR3 amino acids: CASSRRAGRNQPQHF. In DNA form, the CDR3 reads TGTGCCAGCAGCCGACGCGCAGGGCGGAATCAGCCCCAGCATTTT.

This rearrangement joins TRBV5-1 to TRBJ2-7, with TRBD1 as a possible D gene (6 bases). Per the germline V gene, CDR1 is SGHRS and CDR2 is YFSETQ. The CDR3 contains 13 residues. V lost 4 bases to trimming and J lost 5 bases, with 13 bases between them. The CDR3 region is CASSDTQGNEQYF. In nucleotides, the CDR3 is TGCGCCAGCAGCGATACACAGGGAAACGAGCAGTACTTC.

The chain uses TRBV7-8 and TRBJ2-7; TRBD2 might be the D (6 bases). V was pared by 0 bases and J by 5 bases, with 8 bases between. CDR1 is SGHVS and CDR2 is FQNEAQ in the germline V gene. CDR3 length equals 13 residues. This CDR3 reads CASSLAGRNEQYF. The CDR3 coding sequence is TGTGCCAGCAGCTTAGCAGGGAGGAACGAGCAGTACTTC. Variable domain in full (rest from reference TRBV7-8 and TRBJ2-7): GAGVSQSPRYKVAKRGQDVALRCDPISGHVSLFWYQQALGQGPEFLTYFQNEAQLDKSGLPSDRFFAERPEGSVSTLKIQRTQQEDSAVYLCASSLAGRNEQYFGPGTRLTVT.

The chain couples TRBV5-6 to TRBJ2-7, with D tentatively TRBD1 (6 bases). The CDR3 contains 16 residues. V lost 3 bases and J 4 bases, leaving 20 bases between the germline ends. Germline assignment: CDR1 SGHDT and CDR2 YYEEEE. The chain's CDR3 is CASSSPTGFRLYEQYV. The CDR3 DNA follows: TGTGCCAGCAGCTCCCCTACAGGGTTTAGACTTTACGAGCAGTACGTC.

The chain links TRBV9 to TRBJ1-3; maybe TRBD1 (5 bases). This CDR3 has 15 residues. Germline V CDR1 and CDR2: SGDLS, YYNGEE. The V and J ends lost 1 base and 0 bases respectively, with 8 bases between them. CDR3 residues: CASSVSDSSGNTIYF. The DNA for the CDR3 is TGTGCCAGCAGCGTAAGTGACAGCTCTGGAAACACCATATATTTT.

This clone was recorded a few times. The J gene is TRBJ2-1, the V gene TRBV5-1; perhaps TRBD2 as D (6 bases). The CDR3 has 16 residues. The V gene's germline CDR1 is SGHRS and CDR2 YFSETQ. V lost 1 base, J lost 2 bases, and 13 bases lay in between. The CDR3 DNA is TGCGCCAGCAGCTTGCGGGGAGGTCAGACCTACAATGAGCAGTTCTTC. Translating gives CASSLRGGQTYNEQFF. Combining the CDR3 with reference TRBV5-1 and TRBJ2-1 gives the whole variable domain KAGVTQTPRYLIKTRGQQVTLSCSPISGHRSVSWYQQTPGQGLQFLFEYFSETQRNKGNFPGRFSGRQFSNSRSEMNVSTLELGDSALYLCASSLRGGQTYNEQFFGPGTRLTVL.